What follows are 21 T cell receptor beta chains derived from one specimen sequenced in a study of OX40 agonist ivuxolimab in advanced cancers. The assay was immunoSEQ multiplex PCR, and TCRdb's table has in-frame clones only and misses some. Counted here are about 110,000 clones, approximately 90% occurring once; the ten biggest clones make up around 0.5%. Material: CD4+ or CD8+ T cells sorted from blood, obtained in a trial of the OX40 agonist ivuxolimab. The receptors shown here come from an adult with an advanced solid tumor such as melanoma, head and neck, liver or kidney cancer.

CDR3 protein: CASSPRQGSSTQYF. The CDR3 DNA reads as TGTGCCAGCAGCCCCCGTCAGGGCTCCAGTACGCAGTATTTT. The chain combines TRBV9 with TRBJ2-3; possibly TRBD1 for D (5 bases). V lost 4 bases, J lost 8 bases, and 17 bases lay in between. The CDR3 length is 14 residues. Germline CDR1 SGDLS, CDR2 YYNGEE.

This chain joins TRBV28 and TRBJ2-6; D remains ambiguous. Germline assignment: CDR1 MDHEN and CDR2 SYDVKM. The CDR3 is 18 residues long. The V end lost 4 bases, the J end lost 0 bases, and 16 bases lay between the germline ends. The CDR3 spells CASSSDVSAISGANVLTF. CDR3 bases: TGTGCCAGCAGTTCCGACGTCTCAGCCATCTCTGGGGCCAACGTCCTGACTTTC.

The table lists this clone with a count of one. This rearrangement joins TRBV19 to TRBJ2-5, with D possibly TRBD1 on 6 matching bases. CDR1 LNHDA and CDR2 SQIVND come from the germline V gene (reference sequence). Trimming removed 4 bases from V and 5 bases from J, with 14 bases in between. This CDR3 region has 14 residues. This CDR3 is CASSTTGISETQYF. In DNA, the CDR3 is TGTGCCAGTAGTACTACAGGGATCAGCGAGACCCAGTACTTC.

The J gene is TRBJ2-3, the V gene TRBV4-2; 10 nucleotides line up with TRBD2. The CDR3 has 17 residues. Trimming at V came to 0 bases and at J to 2 bases, leaving 5 bases not matched to a gene. The V gene's germline CDR1 is LGHNA and CDR2 YNFKEQ. The CDR3, as DNA: TGTGCCAGCAGCCAAGAATTAGCGGGGGGCAACACAGATACGCAGTATTTT. Translation: CASSQELAGGNTDTQYF.

This clone was seen once. The chain joins TRBV7-2 to TRBJ2-7; the D is unclear. The CDR3 contains 13 residues. Between the trimmed V and J ends, which lost 5 bases and 5 bases, there was a span of 13 bases. The germline V gene has CDR1 SGHTA and CDR2 FQGNSA. Here the CDR3 reads CASSPSWRHEQYF. Here the CDR3 DNA reads TGTGCCAGCAGCCCCAGTTGGCGCCACGAGCAGTACTTC.

J is TRBJ2-7 and V is TRBV28; 9 bases map to TRBD1. V was pared by 3 bases and J by 6 bases, with 12 bases of the junction left unmatched. The CDR3 is 16 amino acids. Germline V gene lookup returns CDR1 MDHEN and CDR2 SYDVKM. The CDR3 nucleotides are TGTGCCAGCAGTTTGCCGATGAGCGGGACAGGGACCGAGCAGTACTTC. Translated: CASSLPMSGTGTEQYF. The full variable domain, in which reference TRBV28 and TRBJ2-7 provide the parts outside the CDR3, is DVKVTQSSRYLVKRTGEKVFLECVQDMDHENMFWYRQDPGLGLRLIYFSYDVKMKEKGDIPEGYSVSREKKERFSLILESASTNQTSMYLCASSLPMSGTGTEQYFGPGTRLTVT.

The chain links TRBV27 to TRBJ2-7, with 13 bases lining up with TRBD2. The ends lost 5 bases at V and 1 base at J; junction bases unmatched: 5. Germline CDR1 and CDR2: MNHEY and SMNVEV (reference sequence). This CDR3 spans 16 amino acids. The CDR3 region is CASSPGLAGESYEQYF. CDR3 coding DNA: TGTGCCAGCAGTCCCGGACTAGCGGGGGAGTCCTACGAGCAGTACTTC.

The V call is TRBV4-3, the J call TRBJ2-1; 7 positions agree with TRBD2. The CDR3 covers 14 residues. The V and J ends lost 6 bases and 8 bases, in that order; junction bases with no gene match: 10. Germline-derived CDR1 and CDR2 are LGHNA and YSLEER. The CDR3 DNA reads TGCGCCAGCAGACCCATGACTAGCACCCATGAGCAGTTCTTC. This gives the protein CASRPMTSTHEQFF.

The chain employs TRBV27 and TRBJ2-3, with 7 positions matching TRBD1. The germline gives CDR1 MNHEY, CDR2 SMNVEV (reference sequence). The CDR3 runs to 16 residues. The trim removed 4 bases at V and 0 bases at J, leaving 7 bases unmatched. The CDR3 reads CASSSWAGGSTDTQYF. The CDR3 DNA sequence: TGTGCCAGCAGTTCTTGGGCAGGGGGTAGCACAGATACGCAGTATTTT.

This sequence joins TRBV4-1 and TRBJ1-4; 8 bases align to TRBD1. Trimming took 2 bases from V and 3 from J; bases not matched to a gene: 8. This CDR3 has 17 residues. The germline V gene encodes CDR1 MGHRA and CDR2 YSYEKL. The CDR3 coding sequence is TGCGCCAGCAGCCAAAGGACAGGGTCGTCAGCTAATGAAAAACTGTTTTTT. It is translated as CASSQRTGSSANEKLFF.

J is TRBJ1-2 and V is TRBV10-3; the match to TRBD1 covers 10 bases. There are 15 residues in the CDR3. Trimming took 2 bases from V and 1 from J; bases not matched to a gene: 1. Germline CDR1 and CDR2: ENHRY and SYGVKD. For the CDR3, the DNA is TGTGCCATCAGTGAGGGGACAGGGGTTAACTATGGCTACACCTTC. Amino acids: CAISEGTGVNYGYTF.

The chain joins TRBV6-1 to TRBJ1-5; D unclear. The V end was cut by 0 bases, the J end by 3 bases, with 15 bases between. The CDR3 runs 17 residues. In germline, CDR1 is MNHNS, CDR2 SASEGT. In DNA form, the CDR3 reads TGTGCCAGCAGTGAAGCTGGTGGGTCGGAGGACAATCAGCCCCAGCATTTT. This sequence encodes CASSEAGGSEDNQPQHF.

The genes are TRBV18 and TRBJ1-2; 12 bases agree with TRBD1. V shed 5 bases, J shed 8 bases, and the junction held 9 bases outside the gene matches. Germline values: CDR1 KGHSH, CDR2 LQKENI. This CDR3 region has 15 residues. Written as DNA, the CDR3 is TGTGCCAGCTCATCCCGGGACAGGGGGCTAGGAGGCTACACCTTC. This sequence encodes CASSSRDRGLGGYTF. Looking up the rest from reference TRBV18 and TRBJ1-2 gives the full variable domain: NAGVMQNPRHLVRRRGQEARLRCSPMKGHSHVYWYRQLPEEGLKFMVYLQKENIIDESGMPKERFSAEFPKEGPSILRIQQVVRGDSAAYFCASSSRDRGLGGYTFGSGTRLTVV.

The rearrangement joins TRBV6-1 to TRBJ1-1, with TRBD1 matching 8 bases. Losses at the gene ends were 5 bases for V and 12 bases for J; bases not matched to a gene: 8. The CDR3 length is 12 residues. Germline V gene lookup returns CDR1 MNHNS and CDR2 SASEGT. The CDR3 here is CASSPRTGRTFF. CDR3 DNA sequence: TGTGCCAGCAGTCCCAGGACAGGGCGAACTTTCTTT.

V is TRBV7-8 and J is TRBJ1-6; possible D gene TRBD1, 6 bases. Germline V gene lookup returns CDR1 SGHVS and CDR2 FQNEAQ. This CDR3 region has 12 residues. Trimming cost V 3 bases and J 17 bases, with 14 bases left between them. This chain's CDR3 is CASSFRGEGIHF. CDR3 nucleotide sequence: TGTGCCAGCAGCTTCAGGGGAGAAGGAATCCACTTT. The variable domain in full, with the rest retrieved from reference TRBV7-8 and TRBJ1-6, is GAGVSQSPRYKVAKRGQDVALRCDPISGHVSLFWYQQALGQGPEFLTYFQNEAQLDKSGLPSDRFFAERPEGSVSTLKIQRTQQEDSAVYLCASSFRGEGIHFGNGTRLTVT.

The gene calls are TRBV29-1 and TRBJ1-1, with D perhaps TRBD1 (5 bases). The germline CDR1 and CDR2 sequences are SQVTM and ANQGSEA. This CDR3 contains 14 residues. The V gene lost 5 bases and the J gene lost 1 base, with 14 bases spanning the gap. The CDR3 region is CSVLETATNTEAFF. The CDR3 bases are TGCAGCGTTTTAGAGACAGCTACGAACACTGAAGCTTTCTTT.

The genes are TRBV7-9 and TRBJ1-1; no definite D call. This CDR3 is 12 amino acids long. In germline, CDR1 is SEHNR, CDR2 FQNEAQ (reference sequence). V lost 2 bases and J 2 bases, leaving 3 bases between the germline ends. CDR3 nucleotides: TGTGCCAGCAGCTTAAGTAACACTGAAGCTTTCTTT. This translates into CASSLSNTEAFF.

The chain employs TRBV28 and TRBJ2-1, with TRBD2 matching over 9 bases. Germline assignment: CDR1 MDHEN and CDR2 SYDVKM. V dropped 6 bases and J dropped 6; count of bases not matched to a gene: 12. The CDR3 is 16 amino acids. The DNA of the CDR3 is TGTGCCAGCAGGCCCTTCAGGGGACTAGCAAGCAATGAGCAGTTCTTC. It encodes CASRPFRGLASNEQFF.

This chain links TRBV5-4 with TRBJ2-7, with a weak D call TRBD1 (6 bases). V shed 4 bases and J shed 3 bases, with 14 bases lying between them. Germline assignment: CDR1 SGHNT and CDR2 YYREEE (reference sequence). This CDR3 spans 14 amino acids. CDR3 in amino acids: CASSPGGGGYEQYF. DNA of the CDR3: TGTGCCAGCAGCCCCGGTGGGGGCGGCTACGAGCAGTACTTC.

The rearrangement joins TRBV2 to TRBJ1-5; D is unclear. The V gene lost 4 bases and the J gene lost 9 bases, with 13 bases spanning the gap. This CDR3 has 13 residues. In germline, CDR1 is SNHLY, CDR2 FYNNEI. CDR3 coding DNA: TGTGCCAGCAGTGGAGTAGGCGGCTGGCCCCAGCATTTT. Translating gives CASSGVGGWPQHF.

This chain uses TRBV7-4 with TRBJ1-6; no clear D gene. The ends were cut back, 0 bases at V and 6 bases at J, with 9 bases in the middle. Germline CDR1 and CDR2: SGHVT and SQSDAQ. This CDR3 contains 15 residues. The CDR3 nucleotides read TGTGCCAGCAGCTTAGCGGCCGGCCTTAATTCACCCCTCCACTTT. This encodes CASSLAAGLNSPLHF.